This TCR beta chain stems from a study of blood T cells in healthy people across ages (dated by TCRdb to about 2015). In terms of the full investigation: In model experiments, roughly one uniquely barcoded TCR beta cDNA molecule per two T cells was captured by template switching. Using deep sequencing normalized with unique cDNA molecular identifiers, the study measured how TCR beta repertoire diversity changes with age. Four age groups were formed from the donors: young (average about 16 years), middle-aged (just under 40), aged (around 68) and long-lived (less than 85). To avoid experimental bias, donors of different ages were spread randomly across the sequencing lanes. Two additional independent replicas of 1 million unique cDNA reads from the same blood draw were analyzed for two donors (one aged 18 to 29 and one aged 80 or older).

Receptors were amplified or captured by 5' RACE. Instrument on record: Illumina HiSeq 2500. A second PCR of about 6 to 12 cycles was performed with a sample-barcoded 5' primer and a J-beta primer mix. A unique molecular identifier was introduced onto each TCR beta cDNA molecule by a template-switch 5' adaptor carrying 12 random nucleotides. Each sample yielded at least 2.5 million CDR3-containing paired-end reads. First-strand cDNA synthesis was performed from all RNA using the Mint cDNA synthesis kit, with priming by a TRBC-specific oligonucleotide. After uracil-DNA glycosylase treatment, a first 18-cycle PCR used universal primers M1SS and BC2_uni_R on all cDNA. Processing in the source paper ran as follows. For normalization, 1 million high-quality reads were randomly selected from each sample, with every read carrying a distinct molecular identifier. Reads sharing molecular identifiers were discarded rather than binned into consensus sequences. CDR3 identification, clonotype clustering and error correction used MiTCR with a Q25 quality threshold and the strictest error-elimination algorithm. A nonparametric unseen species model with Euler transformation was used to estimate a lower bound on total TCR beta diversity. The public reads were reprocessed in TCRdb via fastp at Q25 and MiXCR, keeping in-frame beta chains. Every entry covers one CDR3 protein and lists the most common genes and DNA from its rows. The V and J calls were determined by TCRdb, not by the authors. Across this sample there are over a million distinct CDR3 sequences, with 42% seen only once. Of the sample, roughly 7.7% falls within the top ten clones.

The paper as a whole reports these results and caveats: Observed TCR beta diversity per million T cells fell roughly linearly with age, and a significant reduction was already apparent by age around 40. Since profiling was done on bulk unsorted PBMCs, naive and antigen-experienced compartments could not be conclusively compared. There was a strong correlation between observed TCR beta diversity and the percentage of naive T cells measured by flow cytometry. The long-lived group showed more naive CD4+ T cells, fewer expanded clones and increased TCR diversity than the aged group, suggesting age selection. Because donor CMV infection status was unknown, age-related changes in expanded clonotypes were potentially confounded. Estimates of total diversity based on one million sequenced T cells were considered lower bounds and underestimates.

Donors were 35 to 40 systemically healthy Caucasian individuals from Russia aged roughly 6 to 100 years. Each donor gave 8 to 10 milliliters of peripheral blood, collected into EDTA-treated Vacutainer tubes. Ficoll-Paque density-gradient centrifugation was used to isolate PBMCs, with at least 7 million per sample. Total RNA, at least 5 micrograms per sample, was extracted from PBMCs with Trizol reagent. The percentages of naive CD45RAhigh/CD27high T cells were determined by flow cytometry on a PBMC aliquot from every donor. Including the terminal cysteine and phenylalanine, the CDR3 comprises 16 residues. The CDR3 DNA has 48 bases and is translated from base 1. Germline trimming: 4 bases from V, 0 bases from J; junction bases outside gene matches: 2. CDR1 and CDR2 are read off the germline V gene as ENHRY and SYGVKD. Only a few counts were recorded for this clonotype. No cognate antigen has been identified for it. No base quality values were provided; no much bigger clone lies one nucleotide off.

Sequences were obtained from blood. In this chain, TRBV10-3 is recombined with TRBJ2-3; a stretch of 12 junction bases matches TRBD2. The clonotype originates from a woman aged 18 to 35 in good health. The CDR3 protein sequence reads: CAISAGLAGSTDTQYF. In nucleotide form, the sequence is TGTGCCATCAGTGCCGGACTAGCGGGGAGCACAGATACGCAGTATTTT.